Below, 30 T cell receptor beta chains from the same sample are listed, as sequenced in a study of human T cells and chemical hapten exposure. A single record per CDR3 protein comes from TCRdb applying MiXCR to the RACE reads. The sample has 250,000 or so distinct CDR3 sequences, about 7.7% seen once. Stated time point: pre-sensitization, week 0. The treatment here: therapeutic diphenylcyclopropenone sensitization with weekly scalp DPC. The sample was whole blood, taken in connection with sensitization to the hapten diphenylcyclopropenone (DPC). These receptors were collected from a man younger than 35 with alopecia areata. Some clones in this sample may be carry-over from other donors' samples.

This clonotype was detected ten times or more. The rearrangement links TRBV7-8 to TRBJ2-7; D is ambiguous. The CDR3 has 14 amino acids. The germline V and J ends were trimmed by 0 bases and 3 bases, with 9 bases remaining between them. CDR1 is SGHVS, CDR2 FQNEAQ, per germline. The CDR3: CASSLAPTDYEQYV. The CDR3 DNA reads TGTGCCAGCAGCTTAGCCCCCACTGACTACGAGCAGTACGTC.

At least ten counts were recorded for this clonotype. The chain links TRBV20-1 to TRBJ2-7; D may correspond to TRBD1 or TRBD2 (5 bases each). The CDR3 length is 14 residues. Between the trimmed V and J ends, which lost 2 bases and 3 bases, there was a span of 14 bases. Per germline, CDR1 DFQATT and CDR2 SNEGSKA (reference sequence). CDR3 residues: CSARKSGTGYEQYF. CDR3 DNA sequence: TGCAGTGCTAGAAAATCCGGGACCGGCTACGAGCAGTACTTC.

The sample holds a few counts of this clonotype. The J gene is TRBJ2-2, the V gene TRBV12-3 or TRBV12-4; 9 bases line up with TRBD1. The CDR3 is made up of 15 amino acids. Trimming removed 5 bases from V and 5 bases from J; junction bases left unmatched: 6. In nucleotides, the CDR3 is TGTGCCAGCAGTCTCCGGGACAGGGAAACCGGGGAGCTGTTTTTT. It specifies CASSLRDRETGELFF.

Here the CDR3 DNA reads TGTGCCACCAGCAGAGATATGACAGGGGGCGATGAAAAACTGTTTTTT. This sequence encodes CATSRDMTGGDEKLFF. V gene TRBV15 combines with J gene TRBJ1-4, with 10 bases identical to TRBD1. Germline lookup yields CDR1 LNHNV and CDR2 YYDKDF (reference sequence). The CDR3 consists of 16 residues. V gave up 0 bases and J gave up 6 bases; unmatched junction bases: 4.

The rearrangement uses TRBV29-1 and TRBJ2-1; the match to TRBD2 covers 12 bases. This CDR3 spans 14 amino acids. V shed 4 bases, J shed 2 bases, and the junction held 0 bases outside the gene matches. Germline V gene lookup returns CDR1 SQVTM and CDR2 ANQGSEA. The CDR3 spells CSVGLAGAYNEQFF. CDR3 nucleotides: TGCAGCGTTGGACTAGCGGGGGCCTACAATGAGCAGTTCTTC.

The chain has TRBV6-4 and TRBJ1-4, with D hard to call. Trimming took off 8 bases at V and 8 bases at J, with 6 bases between the two ends. The CDR3 has 10 amino acids. The V gene's germline CDR1 is MRHNA and CDR2 SNTAGT. The DNA for the CDR3 is TGTGCCAGCCCGACAGAAAAACTGTTTTTT. Protein sequence: CASPTEKLFF.

This clonotype was seen more than once but under ten times. This CDR3 is CASSHGGETQYF. CDR3 DNA sequence: TGTGCCAGCAGTCACGGGGGGGAGACCCAGTACTTC. The chain uses TRBV12-3 or TRBV12-4 and TRBJ2-5; TRBD2 matches at 7 bases. After removal of 5 bases from V and 5 bases from J, the junction contained 2 bases not matched to a gene. The CDR3 has 12 amino acids.

This chain joins TRBV5-1 and TRBJ1-4; D call uncertain. From germline, CDR1 is SGHRS and CDR2 YFSETQ. The CDR3 is 15 amino acids. Trimming removed 1 base from V and 1 base from J, with 8 bases in between. CDR3 residues: CASSLLGRTNEKLFF. CDR3 in DNA: TGCGCCAGCAGCTTGTTGGGGAGAACTAATGAAAAACTGTTTTTT.

The chain employs TRBV19 and TRBJ1-4, with D tentatively TRBD1 (6 bases). CDR1 LNHDA and CDR2 SQIVND come from the germline V gene (reference sequence). Trimming shortened V by 4 bases and J by 6 bases, and 9 bases separated the two germline ends. This CDR3 contains 13 residues. CDR3 amino acids: CASSKPGDEKLFF. DNA of the CDR3: TGTGCCAGTAGTAAACCAGGGGATGAAAAACTGTTTTTT. Looking up the rest from reference TRBV19 and TRBJ1-4 gives the full variable domain: DGGITQSPKYLFRKEGQNVTLSCEQNLNHDAMYWYRQDPGQGLRLIYYSQIVNDFQKGDIAEGYSVSREKKESFPLTVTSAQKNPTAFYLCASSKPGDEKLFFGSGTQLSVL.

The chain joins TRBV4-1 to TRBJ1-6; TRBD1 aligns across 7 bases. V lost 0 bases and J lost 0; bases outside the gene matches: 8. Per germline, CDR1 MGHRA and CDR2 YSYEKL. The CDR3 covers 19 residues. As DNA, the CDR3 is TGCGCCAGCAGCCAAGAAAGACAGGGCGTTGGCTCCTATAATTCACCCCTCCACTTT. Protein: CASSQERQGVGSYNSPLHF.

In its sample, this clonotype was seen a few times. This chain joins TRBV20-1 and TRBJ1-2, with D possibly matching TRBD1 (6 bases). The CDR3 runs 12 residues. V was cut by 8 bases and J by 4 bases, with 14 bases left in between. Looked up from germline, CDR1 is DFQATT and CDR2 is SNEGSKA (reference sequence). The CDR3 sequence is CSTKGTSYGYTF. CDR3 coding DNA: TGCAGTACAAAAGGGACAAGCTATGGCTACACCTTC.

At least ten counts were recorded for this clonotype. This rearrangement joins TRBV4-3 to TRBJ2-3; no clear D. V was trimmed by 1 base and J by 2 bases, leaving 13 bases between them. The CDR3 consists of 16 residues. Looked up from germline, CDR1 is LGHNA and CDR2 is YSLEER. The CDR3 reads CASSQAADHPTDTQYF. The CDR3, as DNA: TGCGCCAGCAGCCAAGCCGCGGACCACCCCACAGATACGCAGTATTTT.

This clonotype came up a few times. V is TRBV20-1 and J is TRBJ2-2, with TRBD1 identical over 12 bases. Germline V gives CDR1 DFQATT, CDR2 SNEGSKA (reference sequence). The CDR3 totals 15 residues. J gave up 8 bases and V 0 bases, and 4 bases lay outside the gene matches. The CDR3 nucleotides read TGCAGTGCTAGAGATTGGGACAGGGGGCGTGGGGAGCTGTTTTTT. It codes for CSARDWDRGRGELFF.

The chain has TRBV4-3 and TRBJ1-2, with 7 bases matching TRBD1. Unmatched junction bases numbered 11, after V lost 4 bases and J lost 3 bases. The CDR3 extends over 16 amino acids. The germline CDR1 and CDR2 sequences are LGHNA and YSLEER. This CDR3 is CASSRGDSSNYYGYTF. Written as DNA, the CDR3 is TGCGCCAGCAGCCGAGGGGACAGTTCAAACTACTATGGCTACACCTTC.

The chain employs TRBV27 and TRBJ2-3; no firm D call. CDR1 MNHEY and CDR2 SMNVEV come from the germline V gene (reference sequence). The CDR3 totals 12 residues. Trimming stripped 5 bases from V and 9 bases from J, with 12 bases between. The CDR3 here is CASSRPMETQYF. The CDR3 DNA follows: TGTGCCAGCAGTCGCCCGATGGAAACGCAGTATTTT.

The chain is built from TRBV28 and TRBJ2-5, with 9 bases lining up with TRBD1. Germline lookup yields CDR1 MDHEN and CDR2 SYDVKM. V trimming: 2 bases; J trimming: 6 bases; junction bases outside the gene matches: 4. The CDR3 extends over 14 amino acids. The CDR3 DNA sequence: TGTGCCAGCAGTTTAGGGACAGGGAGAAAGACCCAGTACTTC. Translating it yields CASSLGTGRKTQYF.

This clonotype was detected many times. The chain uses TRBV4-3 and TRBJ1-4, with TRBD1 as a possible D gene (5 bases). Germline V gene sequence: CDR1 LGHNA, CDR2 YSLEER. V was clipped by 4 bases and J by 4 bases, with 16 bases between them. The CDR3 covers 16 residues. This chain's CDR3 is CASSRSPGTDNEKLFF. CDR3 coding DNA: TGCGCCAGCAGCCGCTCCCCGGGGACGGATAATGAAAAACTGTTTTTT.

There are a few counts of this clonotype. V is TRBV7-9 and J is TRBJ1-2; D call uncertain. There are 13 residues in the CDR3. Germline V CDR1 and CDR2: SEHNR, FQNEAQ (reference sequence). V was trimmed by 7 bases and J by 0 bases, leaving 9 bases between them. CDR3 nucleotide sequence: TGTGCCAGCACCGTCGCCGCTAACTATGGCTACACCTTC. Residues: CASTVAANYGYTF.

This clonotype was seen a handful of times. The chain combines TRBV4-1 with TRBJ2-2, with D perhaps TRBD1 or TRBD2 (5 bases each). Trimming removed 2 bases at V and 2 bases at J, with 12 bases between. CDR1 and CDR2 from the germline V gene are MGHRA and YSYEKL. This CDR3 is 16 amino acids long. CDR3 in amino acids: CASSQRRQGNTGELFF. DNA for the CDR3: TGCGCCAGCAGCCAACGGAGGCAGGGAAACACCGGGGAGCTGTTTTTT.

The rearrangement uses TRBV29-1 and TRBJ2-3; 7 bases fit TRBD2. The CDR3 contains 15 residues. With V trimmed by 6 bases and J by 2 bases, 11 bases remained unmatched. From germline, CDR1 is SQVTM and CDR2 ANQGSEA. CDR3 bases: TGCAGCGTCAAGACCCTAGCGGTTCTCACAGATACGCAGTATTTT. Its translation is CSVKTLAVLTDTQYF.

On this clonotype: A single base separates this from a much larger clone, so it may be a read error. The chain is built from TRBV2 and TRBJ1-6; D not resolved. CDR1 SNHLY and CDR2 FYNNEI come from the germline V gene. CDR3 length: 14 amino acids. V lost 8 bases to trimming and J lost 8 bases, with 16 bases between them. The CDR3: CASDLDTADSPLHF. The CDR3 region has the DNA TGTGCCAGCGATTTAGATACGGCCGATTCACCCCTCCACTTT.

V usage is TRBV14 and J usage is TRBJ1-4; D may be TRBD1 (5 bases). V dropped 4 bases and J dropped 5 bases, with 14 bases sitting between them. CDR1 is SGHDN, CDR2 FVKESK, per germline. The CDR3 contains 15 residues. CDR3 region: CASSPSTWTNEKLFF. The CDR3 nucleotides read TGTGCCAGCAGCCCCTCGACATGGACAAATGAAAAACTGTTTTTT.

This clonotype was seen repeatedly, ten times or more. CDR3 bases: TGTGCCAGCAGTCCCCGGGCAGGGTTTGAAGCTTTCTTT. Its translation is CASSPRAGFEAFF. This sequence joins TRBV12-3 or TRBV12-4 and TRBJ1-1; D might be TRBD1 (5 bases). V gave up 5 bases and J gave up 7 bases, with 14 bases separating them. There are 13 residues in the CDR3.

V and J are TRBV28 and TRBJ1-6; D not certain. V was cut by 5 bases and J by 8 bases, with 13 bases left in between. Germline V gene lookup returns CDR1 MDHEN and CDR2 SYDVKM. The CDR3 has 14 amino acids. In DNA form, the CDR3 reads TGTGCCAGCAGTCTTCCGGCCGCAGATTCACCCCTCCACTTT. This codes for CASSLPAADSPLHF.

The V call is TRBV14, the J call TRBJ1-1, with D possibly TRBD1 on 5 matching bases. The CDR3 covers 15 residues. Germline V gene data show CDR1 as SGHDN and CDR2 as FVKESK. V lost 5 bases and J 4 bases, leaving 17 bases between the germline ends. CDR3 sequence: CASSEVGVAGTEAFF. The CDR3 DNA reads as TGTGCCAGCAGCGAGGTAGGGGTGGCCGGCACTGAAGCTTTCTTT.

The chain joins TRBV20-1 to TRBJ2-3; 9 bases are shared with TRBD1. The germline V gene encodes CDR1 DFQATT and CDR2 SNEGSKA (reference sequence). The V and J ends lost 5 bases and 4 bases, in that order; junction bases with no gene match: 4. The CDR3 extends over 13 amino acids. The CDR3 region is CSAGGQGPDTQYF. The CDR3 DNA is TGCAGTGCTGGAGGACAGGGGCCAGATACGCAGTATTTT.

This clonotype was counted between two and nine times. The chain uses TRBV24-1 and TRBJ2-1; D uncertain. CDR3 length equals 15 residues. CDR1 is KGHDR and CDR2 is SFDVKD in the germline V gene. V lost 4 bases to trimming and J lost 6 bases, with 15 bases between them. The CDR3 DNA is TGTGCCACCAGTGAACATGGTGGCGGAACCAATGAGCAGTTCTTC. This encodes CATSEHGGGTNEQFF.

The chain employs TRBV9 and TRBJ2-2; the match to TRBD2 covers 8 bases. Germline CDR1 and CDR2: SGDLS and YYNGEE. V was clipped by 0 bases and J by 8 bases; unmatched bases: 3. The CDR3 length is 14 residues. Here the CDR3 reads CASSVATSGGELFF. The CDR3, as DNA: TGTGCCAGCAGCGTAGCTACTAGCGGAGGGGAGCTGTTTTTT.

This clonotype appeared a few times. The V and J genes are TRBV15 and TRBJ2-4; D could derive from TRBD1 or TRBD2 (5 bases each). Germline V lookup: CDR1 LNHNV, CDR2 YYDKDF (reference sequence). The CDR3 totals 17 residues. Between the trimmed V and J ends, which lost 3 bases and 0 bases, there was a span of 15 bases. The CDR3 loop is CATSRAVGERAKNIQYF. The CDR3 region has the DNA TGTGCCACCAGCAGGGCCGTGGGGGAGAGAGCCAAAAACATTCAGTACTTC.

This clonotype was seen many times. DNA for the CDR3: TGTGCCAGCAGCCCAGGGTCCCAGAAAGCTGAAGCTTTCTTT. Residues: CASSPGSQKAEAFF. This chain joins TRBV9 and TRBJ1-1, with D perhaps TRBD1 (5 bases). The germline CDR1 and CDR2 sequences are SGDLS and YYNGEE. Trimming pared 4 bases from V and 6 bases from J, leaving 16 bases between. The CDR3 length is 14 residues.